The rows below give T cell receptor beta chains drawn from one sample of a study of blood T cell repertoires in COVID-19. Using immunoSEQ multiplex PCR, the repertoire was profiled, and TCRdb retains in-frame clones only, with some absent. The sample carries fewer than 700,000 clones, roughly nine tenths recorded once. The sequenced material came from peripheral blood. Every receptor here comes from a woman in her 50s with COVID-19, enrolled during active disease. Both conserved end residues are part of each CDR3. The D gene is left open where the match is weak. Size is omitted from some rows. Given values are once, few, many or a class for expanded clones.

D: TRBD1; size: NA; J: TRBJ1-5; V: TRBV12-5; DNA: TGTGCTAGTGGTCAAACAGGGGGATATAGCAATCAGCCCCAGCATTTT; CDR3: CASGQTGGYSNQPQHF
D: TRBD2; size: NA; J: TRBJ2-1; V: TRBV6-4; DNA: TGTGCCAGCAGTGACCAGCGGGGGGGAATAAATGAGCAGTTCTTC; CDR3: CASSDQRGGINEQFF
D: NA; size: once; J: TRBJ1-1; V: TRBV9; DNA: TGTGCCAGCAGCTCCCGGGACACCCAACACGGGGCTTTCTTT; CDR3: CASSSRDTQHGAFF
D: TRBD1; size: NA; J: TRBJ2-7; V: TRBV13; DNA: TGTGCCAGCAGCACGGGACAGGGGGCGGGCAAGCAGTACTTC; CDR3: CASSTGQGAGKQYF
D: NA; size: few; J: TRBJ2-7; V: TRBV10-1; DNA: TGCGCCAGCAGTGAGTCCGGAGGGCCCTACGAGCAGTACTTC; CDR3: CASSESGGPYEQYF
D: NA; size: NA; J: TRBJ2-1; V: TRBV2; DNA: TGTGCCAGCAGATACGGTGCCAACAATGAGCAGTTCTTC; CDR3: CASRYGANNEQFF
D: NA; size: NA; J: TRBJ2-2; V: TRBV28; DNA: TGTGCCAGCAGATCTCGGTGGGGCTTGAACACCGGGGAGCTGTTTTTT; CDR3: CASRSRWGLNTGELFF
D: NA; size: NA; J: TRBJ2-3; V: TRBV28; DNA: TGTGCCAGCAGCGAGAACTCGGCGGGGCAAGCAGATACGCAGTATTTT; CDR3: CASSENSAGQADTQYF
D: NA; size: NA; J: TRBJ2-1; V: TRBV6-1; DNA: TGTGCCAGCAGTGCCCTAGGGTGGGGCGGGGTGTACAATGAGCAGTTCTTC; CDR3: CASSALGWGGVYNEQFF
D: TRBD2; size: NA; J: TRBJ2-7; V: TRBV6-5; DNA: TGTGCCAGCCGGGAGGGGGGGCCCCACTACGAGCAGTACTTC; CDR3: CASREGGPHYEQYF
D: NA; size: NA; J: TRBJ1-4; V: TRBV20-1; DNA: TGCAGTGCTAGACCCGATGAAAAACTGTTTTTT; CDR3: CSARPDEKLFF
D: NA; size: NA; J: TRBJ2-5; V: TRBV11-2; DNA: TGTGCCAGCAGCTTCGCAGGGGGTAGCGGGGAAGAGACCCAGTACTTC; CDR3: CASSFAGGSGEETQYF
D: TRBD1; size: NA; J: TRBJ1-3; V: TRBV6-6; DNA: TGTGCCAGCAGTCGACAGGGCCACACCATATATTTT; CDR3: CASSRQGHTIYF
D: TRBD1; size: NA; J: TRBJ2-6; V: TRBV18; DNA: TGTGCCAGCTCATCTCAGGGGGCTCGGGATCCGTTCTCTGGGGCCAACGTCCTGACTTTC; CDR3: CASSSQGARDPFSGANVLTF
D: NA; size: NA; J: TRBJ2-5; V: TRBV29-1; DNA: TGCAGCGTTGGTATAGGGGTAGAGACCCAGTACTTC; CDR3: CSVGIGVETQYF
D: NA; size: few; J: TRBJ2-7; V: TRBV4-1; DNA: TGCGCCAGCAGCCAAGGGGGCACCTACGAGCAGTACTTC; CDR3: CASSQGGTYEQYF
D: TRBD1; size: NA; J: TRBJ1-1; V: TRBV3-1/TRBV3-2; DNA: TGTGCCAGCAGCCATGGGGACAGGGGAGCTTTCTTT; CDR3: CASSHGDRGAFF
D: NA; size: NA; J: TRBJ1-2; V: TRBV20-1; DNA: TGCAGTGCTAGAGGGGGCGGTGGCTACACCTTC; CDR3: CSARGGGGYTF
D: TRBD1; size: NA; J: TRBJ2-7; V: TRBV7-9; DNA: TGTGCCACCTCTTTACAGGGGACCGACGAGCAGTACTTC; CDR3: CATSLQGTDEQYF
D: TRBD1; size: NA; J: TRBJ1-2; V: TRBV6-5; DNA: TGTGCCAGCAGTTACTCGAGGGGACAGGGAGGCTACACCTTC; CDR3: CASSYSRGQGGYTF
D: TRBD1; size: NA; J: TRBJ1-2; V: TRBV28; DNA: TGTGCCAGCAGTATACCGGGACAGGGCAATGGCTACACCTTC; CDR3: CASSIPGQGNGYTF
D: NA; size: NA; J: TRBJ1-5; V: TRBV12-5; DNA: TGTGCTAGTGGTATCCAGGGCAATCAGGCCCAGCATTTT; CDR3: CASGIQGNQAQHF
D: NA; size: once; J: TRBJ1-5; V: TRBV24-1; DNA: TGTGCCACCAGTGATAGCGCTCCGCAGCCCCAGCATTTT; CDR3: CATSDSAPQPQHF
D: TRBD1; size: NA; J: TRBJ1-2; V: TRBV3-1/TRBV3-2; DNA: TGTGCCAGCAGCCAAGCCAGGACAGGGGGCTACACCTTC; CDR3: CASSQARTGGYTF
D: NA; size: NA; J: TRBJ1-3; V: TRBV27; DNA: TGTGCCAGCAGGGCAAACTCGGGCACCATATATTTT; CDR3: CASRANSGTIYF
D: NA; size: NA; J: TRBJ2-2; V: TRBV5-1; DNA: TGCGCCAGCAGCCAGGTTGGGTTCGCCGGGGAGCTGTTTTTT; CDR3: CASSQVGFAGELFF
D: TRBD1; size: NA; J: TRBJ1-6; V: TRBV28; DNA: TGTGCCAGCAGTTTGACAGGGGGCCTATCACCCCTCCACTTT; CDR3: CASSLTGGLSPLHF
D: NA; size: NA; J: TRBJ1-6; V: TRBV10-1; DNA: TGCGCCAGCGAGGGTGGGTGGCTTAATTCACCCCTCCACTTT; CDR3: CASEGGWLNSPLHF
D: TRBD1; size: NA; J: TRBJ2-7; V: TRBV5-1; DNA: TGCGCCAGCTACCCCGGGACAGGGACCTACGAGCAGTACTTC; CDR3: CASYPGTGTYEQYF
D: TRBD1; size: NA; J: TRBJ1-1; V: TRBV3-1/TRBV3-2; DNA: TGTGCCAGCAGCCCTCCCGGACAGGGGGCGGACACTGAAGCTTTCTTT; CDR3: CASSPPGQGADTEAFF
D: NA; size: NA; J: TRBJ2-1; V: TRBV3-1/TRBV3-2; DNA: TGTGCCAGCAGCCAAGGTATTAGCGGCTTCTACAATGAGCAGTTCTTC; CDR3: CASSQGISGFYNEQFF
D: NA; size: NA; J: TRBJ1-1; V: TRBV5-1; DNA: TGCGCCAGCAGCTTGACAGGCCTAGGGGTTGAAGCTTTCTTT; CDR3: CASSLTGLGVEAFF
D: TRBD1; size: NA; J: TRBJ1-5; V: TRBV5-5; DNA: TGTGCCAGCAGCCAGGGACCTCGGACAGGCAGCAATCAGCCCCAGCATTTT; CDR3: CASSQGPRTGSNQPQHF
D: NA; size: NA; J: TRBJ1-1; V: TRBV3-1/TRBV3-2; DNA: TGTGCCAGCAGCCAAGGAAGGGGTGACACTGAAGCTTTCTTT; CDR3: CASSQGRGDTEAFF
D: NA; size: once; J: TRBJ1-1; V: TRBV6-5; DNA: TGTGCCAGCAGTTACTTCCAGGACCGGGGCACTGAAGCTTTCTTT; CDR3: CASSYFQDRGTEAFF
D: NA; size: NA; J: TRBJ1-5; V: TRBV30; DNA: TGTGCCTGGAGTGTTGGGCAGACCAGCAATCAGCCCCAGCATTTT; CDR3: CAWSVGQTSNQPQHF
D: NA; size: once; J: TRBJ1-5; V: TRBV19; DNA: TGTGCCAGTAGTATAGACGAGTCGGGCAATCAGCCCCAGCATTTT; CDR3: CASSIDESGNQPQHF
D: NA; size: NA; J: TRBJ2-7; V: TRBV11-3; DNA: TGTGCCAGCAGCTTAAAATGGACTGCTTCCTACGAGCAGTACTTC; CDR3: CASSLKWTASYEQYF
D: TRBD2; size: NA; J: TRBJ2-7; V: TRBV3-1/TRBV3-2; DNA: TGTGCCAGCAGCAAAGTGACTAGCGGGCTTTCCTACGAGCAGTACTTC; CDR3: CASSKVTSGLSYEQYF
D: TRBD2; size: NA; J: TRBJ2-3; V: TRBV29-1; DNA: TGCAGCGTTGCGCGGGGGAACACAGATACGCAGTATTTT; CDR3: CSVARGNTDTQYF
D: NA; size: NA; J: TRBJ1-2; V: TRBV6-5; DNA: TGTGCCAGCAGTTACTTAGGGGGAGCGGATGGCTACACCTTC; CDR3: CASSYLGGADGYTF
D: TRBD2; size: NA; J: TRBJ2-5; V: TRBV28; DNA: TGTGCCAGCAGACCATCAGCGGGGGGGAGGGAGACCCAGTACTTC; CDR3: CASRPSAGGRETQYF
D: NA; size: NA; J: TRBJ2-3; V: TRBV6-5; DNA: TGTGCCAGCAGTTACTTGGGGGGGCGAACAGATACGCAGTATTTT; CDR3: CASSYLGGRTDTQYF
D: NA; size: NA; J: TRBJ2-5; V: TRBV5-1; DNA: TGCGCCAGCAGCTTGGGGGGCAGCTTCCAAGAGACCCAGTACTTC; CDR3: CASSLGGSFQETQYF
D: NA; size: once; J: TRBJ1-2; V: TRBV12-3/TRBV12-4; DNA: TGTGCCAGCAGCTCCGACAGTGATGGCTACACCTTC; CDR3: CASSSDSDGYTF
D: TRBD1; size: NA; J: TRBJ1-1; V: TRBV27; DNA: TGTGCCAGCAGTTCGCTCCGACAGGGCGTGAGAATGAACACTGAAGCTTTCTTT; CDR3: CASSSLRQGVRMNTEAFF
D: NA; size: NA; J: TRBJ2-7; V: TRBV2; DNA: TGTGCCAGCAGTAACAGGGTAACGGCCTACGAGCAGTACTTC; CDR3: CASSNRVTAYEQYF
D: NA; size: NA; J: TRBJ2-2; V: TRBV24-1; DNA: TGTGCCACCGGAGGTAGCGGGGAGCTGTTTTTT; CDR3: CATGGSGELFF
D: TRBD2; size: NA; J: TRBJ2-7; V: TRBV19; DNA: TGTGCCAGTAGTATCACCGGGACTAGCGGCCACGAGCAGTACTTC; CDR3: CASSITGTSGHEQYF
D: TRBD1; size: NA; J: TRBJ1-1; V: TRBV6-6; DNA: TGTGCCAGCCAACTAACAGGGGGCATGAACACTGAAGCTTTCTTT; CDR3: CASQLTGGMNTEAFF
D: TRBD1; size: NA; J: TRBJ2-5; V: TRBV5-4; DNA: TGTGCCAGCAGCTTGGGACAGGGCCAAGAGACCCAGTACTTC; CDR3: CASSLGQGQETQYF
D: NA; size: few; J: TRBJ1-1; V: TRBV19; DNA: TGTGCCAGTAGTACACAGGGTGGTACTGAAGCTTTCTTT; CDR3: CASSTQGGTEAFF
D: TRBD2; size: NA; J: TRBJ2-4; V: TRBV4-2; DNA: TGTGCCAGCAGCGGTTACACGGGACTAGCGGGGGGCCCTAGCATTCAGTACTTC; CDR3: CASSGYTGLAGGPSIQYF
D: NA; size: NA; J: TRBJ1-2; V: TRBV27; DNA: TGTGCCAGCAGTCCTACCCCCAGGGTGAGCTATGGCTACACCTTC; CDR3: CASSPTPRVSYGYTF
D: NA; size: NA; J: TRBJ1-4; V: TRBV20-1; DNA: TGCAGTGTAATATCTCGAGGGGGTCTGTTTTTT; CDR3: CSVISRGGLFF